This TCR beta chain came from a study of T cell repertoires in cytomegalovirus infection. Each CDR3 protein gets one entry after TCRdb re-called the reads with MiXCR. The sample consists of hundreds of thousands of distinct CDR3 sequences, 35% to 45% of them appearing once. This CDR3 is 14 amino acids long. Germline lookup yields CDR1 DFQATT and CDR2 SNEGSKA (reference sequence). Deletions cut 0 bases from V and 4 bases from J, with 13 bases between. Sequencing used PBMCs. This receptor was taken from a human donor in good health (CMV status not recorded). Some clones in this sample may be carry-over from other donors' samples. This chain uses TRBV20-1 with TRBJ2-7; D tentatively reads TRBD1 or TRBD2 (5 bases each). This CDR3 is CSARDRGVGYEQYF. The CDR3 DNA follows: TGCAGTGCTAGAGATCGAGGGGTGGGGTACGAGCAGTACTTC.